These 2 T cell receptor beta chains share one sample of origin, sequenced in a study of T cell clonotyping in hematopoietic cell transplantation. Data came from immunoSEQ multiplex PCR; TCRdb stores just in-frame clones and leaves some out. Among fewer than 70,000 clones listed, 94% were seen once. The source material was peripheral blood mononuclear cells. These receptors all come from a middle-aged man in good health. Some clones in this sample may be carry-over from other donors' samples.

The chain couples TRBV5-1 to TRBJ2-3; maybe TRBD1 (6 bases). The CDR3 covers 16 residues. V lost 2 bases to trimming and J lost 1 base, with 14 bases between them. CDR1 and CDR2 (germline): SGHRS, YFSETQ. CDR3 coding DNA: TGCGCCAGCAGCTTCTACGGGACATCCGGCACAGATACGCAGTATTTT. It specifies CASSFYGTSGTDTQYF.

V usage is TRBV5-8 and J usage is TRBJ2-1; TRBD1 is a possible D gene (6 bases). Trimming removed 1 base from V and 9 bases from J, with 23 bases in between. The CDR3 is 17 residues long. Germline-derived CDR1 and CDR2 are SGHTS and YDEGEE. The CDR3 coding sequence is TGTGCCAGCAGCTTGCGGACCCAACAGGGTACTGGCGGTGAGCAGTTCTTC. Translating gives CASSLRTQQGTGGEQFF.